This T cell receptor (beta chain) was recorded in a study of cytomegalovirus exposure and HLA in healthy donors. Looked up from germline, CDR1 is SGHRS and CDR2 is YFSETQ. Trimming stripped 2 bases from V and 4 bases from J, with 22 bases between. This CDR3 region has 18 residues. Study findings and constraints: High sensitivity and specificity were reportedly achieved when the classifier diagnosed cytomegalovirus status.

The PCR ran on 60 Vbeta and 13 Jbeta primers. Repertoires were generated with immunoSEQ multiplex PCR, while TCRdb's copy carries only in-frame clones and drops some. The data hold roughly 100,000 clones, with 79% observed a single time. On this clone: What it recognizes is unknown.

The donors were healthy bone marrow donors. The sequenced material came from PBMCs. The sequence was obtained from a woman aged 40-49 years in good health and CMV-seronegative. This chain connects TRBV5-1 to TRBJ2-1; D unclear. CDR3 nucleotide sequence: TGCGCCAGCAGCTTTGCCGAAGCGTCCCGACTTAATTACAATGAGCAGTTCTTC. Its translation is CASSFAEASRLNYNEQFF.